The present TCR beta chain was sequenced within a study of metastatic and nonmetastatic thyroid tumors. Looking at the study overall: Patients with malignant and benign thyroid disease provided blood and tumor or nodule tissue, whose repertoires were compared.

Germline values: CDR1 WSHSY, CDR2 SAAADI. The CDR3 extends over 15 amino acids. The germline V and J ends were trimmed by 6 bases and 2 bases, with 16 bases remaining between them. In this sample, this clone is medium-sized (0.01 to 0.1%). The antigen is undetermined. TCRdb reanalyzed the PCR reads via MiXCR. The sample holds about 7,600 clones; over 25% are singletons and the top ten take about 19%. Ahead of thyroid surgery, no patient had received treatment of any kind. Study-wide points: Relative to benign nodules, malignant thyroid tumors were reportedly characterized by significantly elevated TCR beta diversity in blood and tumor.

Sequencing was carried out using adjacent normal tissue. The receptor was isolated from a female donor with papillary thyroid cancer or a benign thyroid nodule (not recorded which). Some clones in this sample may be carry-over from other donors' samples. The chain carries TRBV10-2 and TRBJ1-2; D is ambiguous. The CDR3 nucleotides read TGCGCCAGCAGAGTCGGGGTTAACTTCAACTATGGCTACACCTTC. As protein: CASRVGVNFNYGYTF.